The 15 T cell receptor beta chains in this list originate from one sample, sequenced in a study of post-analysis software for immune sequencing data (dated by TCRdb to 2013 to 2016). Library prep was done by PCR. The listed sequencing device is Illumina HiSeq 2500. To reduce PCR and sequencing biases, unique molecular identifiers were built into the TCR beta cDNA libraries. TCRdb took the public reads, trimmed them with fastp at Q25, ran MiXCR for clone calling and kept in-frame beta chains. Every entry covers one CDR3 protein and lists the most common genes and DNA from its rows. The sample table lists some 370,000 distinct CDR3 sequences, roughly 38% of them with a count of one. The ten largest clones take up roughly an eighth of the sample. Broader findings and caveats from the paper: Patients showed significantly higher frequencies than controls for several TRBV segments, among them TRBV5-6, TRBV5-1 and TRBV20-1.

Their antigen targets remain unknown. Sequencing used blood. These receptors all stem from a girl under 18 with multiple sclerosis.

This clonotype turned up a few times. This chain connects TRBV30 to TRBJ2-1, with TRBD2 matching 10 bases. Looked up from germline, CDR1 is GTSNPN and CDR2 is SVGIG (reference sequence). CDR3 length equals 15 residues. V shed 4 bases and J 8 bases; nucleotides not matched to a gene: 11. The CDR3 nucleotides read TGTGCCTGGACCCAAGCGGGGGGGCCGGACGATGAGCAGTTCTTC. It encodes CAWTQAGGPDDEQFF. The full variable domain, rest sourced from reference TRBV30 and TRBJ2-1, is SQTIHQWPATLVQPVGSPLSLECTVEGTSNPNLYWYRQAAGRGLQLLFYSVGIGQISSEVPQNLSASRPQDRQFILSSKKLLLSDSGFYLCAWTQAGGPDDEQFFGPGTRLTVL.

The chain links TRBV25-1 to TRBJ1-6; TRBD1 matches at 8 bases. The J segment lost 7 bases and the V segment lost 4 bases, leaving 9 bases of the junction unmatched. The CDR3 has 16 amino acids. Germline V gene lookup returns CDR1 MGHDK and CDR2 SYGVNS. CDR3 protein: CASSGRDRTPNSPLHF. CDR3 bases: TGTGCCAGCAGTGGCCGGGACAGGACCCCAAATTCACCCCTCCACTTT.

This chain links TRBV4-1 with TRBJ2-6; perhaps TRBD1 as D (5 bases). V lost 0 bases, J lost 0 bases, and 12 bases lay in between. The CDR3 sequence is 18 residues long. CDR1 is MGHRA and CDR2 is YSYEKL in the germline V gene. CDR3 in DNA: TGCGCCAGCAGCCAAGAGCAGGGAACGCTCTCTGGGGCCAACGTCCTGACTTTC. Its protein product is CASSQEQGTLSGANVLTF.

This chain connects TRBV5-5 to TRBJ2-1; possibly TRBD1 for D (5 bases). CDR3 length: 12 residues. Per germline, CDR1 SGHKS and CDR2 YYEKEE (reference sequence). The V and J ends lost 4 bases and 14 bases respectively, with 16 bases between them. This CDR3 reads CASSLGRGYEFF. The CDR3 DNA follows: TGTGCCAGCAGCCTCGGTAGGGGTTATGAGTTCTTC. Supplemented by reference TRBV5-5 and TRBJ2-1, the full variable domain reads DAGVTQSPTHLIKTRGQQVTLRCSPISGHKSVSWYQQVLGQGPQFIFQYYEKEERGRGNFPDRFSARQFPNYSSELNVNALLLGDSALYLCASSLGRGYEFFGPGTRLTVL.

V is TRBV28 and J is TRBJ2-5, with unresolved D. The DNA end is a closer match to TRBJ2-7, so the J assignment may be wrong. The germline V gene encodes CDR1 MDHEN and CDR2 SYDVKM. The CDR3 runs to 12 residues. CDR3 amino acids: CASTKAGYEQYF. As DNA, the CDR3 is TGTGCCTCCACTAAGGCAGGCTACGAGCAGTACTTC.

The DNA for the CDR3 is TGTGCCAGCAGTTCAGGTAGCAGGGTACACAATGAGCAGTTCTTC. Protein: CASSSGSRVHNEQFF. This rearrangement joins TRBV12-3 or TRBV12-4 to TRBJ2-1, with a tentative D call TRBD1 (5 bases). The CDR3 length is 15 residues. Trimming cost V 4 bases and J 5 bases, with 15 bases left between them.

V and J are TRBV7-3 and TRBJ2-2; D unresolved. The CDR3 length is 15 residues. The V and J ends lost 1 base and 0 bases respectively, with 6 bases between them. Germline V lookup: CDR1 SGHTA, CDR2 FQGTGA. The CDR3 loop is CASSLKATNTGELFF. The CDR3 DNA reads as TGTGCCAGCAGCTTAAAGGCAACGAACACCGGGGAGCTGTTTTTT.

The chain links TRBV20-1 to TRBJ2-2; 8 nucleotides match TRBD2. From germline, CDR1 is DFQATT and CDR2 SNEGSKA (reference sequence). CDR3 length equals 14 residues. The trim removed 1 base at V and 4 bases at J, leaving 2 bases unmatched. The CDR3 coding sequence is TGCAGTGCTAGAGTGCGGGGGGTCACCGGGGAGCTGTTTTTT. This translates into CSARVRGVTGELFF.

The chain uses TRBV9 and TRBJ2-7, with D possibly matching TRBD2 (7 bases). This CDR3 comprises 14 residues. The germline CDR1 and CDR2 sequences are SGDLS and YYNGEE. V dropped 0 bases and J dropped 2 bases, with 9 bases sitting between them. CDR3 sequence reads: CASSVGGGAYEQYF. In DNA form, the CDR3 reads TGTGCCAGCAGCGTAGGAGGGGGGGCCTACGAGCAGTACTTC.

This clonotype was counted a few times. The V gene is TRBV10-3, the J gene TRBJ2-4; D might be TRBD2 (6 bases). Germline values: CDR1 ENHRY, CDR2 SYGVKD. This CDR3 has 16 amino acids. V lost 4 bases, J lost 2 bases, and 15 bases lay in between. The CDR3 loop reads CAISGDSEVSKNIQYF. DNA of the CDR3: TGTGCCATCAGTGGGGACTCCGAAGTGTCCAAAAACATTCAGTACTTC.

J is TRBJ2-5 and V is TRBV28; tentative D call: TRBD1 (6 bases). Germline CDR1 reads MDHEN; CDR2 reads SYDVKM. This CDR3 has 12 amino acids. V lost 9 bases and J lost 2, with 10 bases in between. CDR3 region: CARRGQQETQYF. The CDR3 DNA reads as TGTGCCAGGAGAGGACAGCAAGAGACCCAGTACTTC.

V is TRBV27 and J is TRBJ1-6; 7 nucleotides agree with TRBD1. Germline V lookup: CDR1 MNHEY, CDR2 SMNVEV (reference sequence). CDR3 length: 14 amino acids. V shed 6 bases, J shed 9 bases, and the junction held 8 bases outside the gene matches. CDR3 amino acids: CASRGQFTSSPLHF. The CDR3 DNA reads as TGTGCCAGCAGGGGACAGTTTACTAGTTCACCCCTCCACTTT.

This CDR3 is CASRPIGDSGRETQYF. DNA for the CDR3: TGTGCCAGCAGACCCATAGGGGATAGCGGAAGAGAGACCCAGTACTTC. The chain carries TRBV25-1 and TRBJ2-5, with D perhaps TRBD2 (6 bases). This CDR3 spans 16 amino acids. V lost 6 bases and J lost 4, with 21 bases in between. CDR1 is MGHDK, CDR2 SYGVNS, per germline.

V is TRBV7-2 and J is TRBJ2-7; 9 bases match TRBD2. The closer fit of TRBJ2-5 to the DNA end suggests the J call may be wrong. This CDR3 is built from 15 residues. Germline V gene lookup returns CDR1 SGHTA and CDR2 FQGNSA. The CDR3 reads CASSSIAGEQETQYF. The DNA of the CDR3 is TGTGCCAGCAGCTCCATAGCGGGGGAACAAGAGACCCAGTACTTC.

V is TRBV5-4 and J is TRBJ2-2; TRBD1 or TRBD2 may be the D gene (6 bases each). V lost 7 bases to trimming and J lost 7 bases, with 26 bases between them. Per the germline V gene, CDR1 is SGHNT and CDR2 is YYREEE (reference sequence). CDR3 length equals 17 residues. The CDR3 nucleotides read TGTGCCAGCGCCCGAGCTGGGGGGCCCCTTGGCGGCGGGGAGCTGTTTTTT. This codes for CASARAGGPLGGGELFF.